One TCR beta chain is described in this entry. The target antigen is unknown. The data stem from a study of cytomegalovirus exposure and HLA in healthy donors. Findings and caveats of the study: Subsequent analysis showed first-cohort TCR clusters tending to co-occur in approximately 120 validation repertoires. Both high specificity and high sensitivity reportedly marked the classifier's diagnosis of cytomegalovirus status.

J was trimmed by 0 bases and V by 3 bases; bases with no gene match: 6. Looked up from germline, CDR1 is LGHNA and CDR2 is YSLEER. This CDR3 is built from 18 residues. The method was immunoSEQ multiplex PCR; TCRdb's version includes in-frame clones alone and lacks a portion of them. The top ten clones hold roughly 2.6% of a sample with approximately 150,000 clones, around nine tenths of them seen once. This receptor was identified in a man aged 18 to 35 in good health and CMV-seropositive. V and J are TRBV4-3 and TRBJ1-4, with 11 bases identical to TRBD1. Sequencing was done on a sample of PBMCs. DNA of the CDR3: TGCGCCAGCAGCCATGGGACAGGGGGTCGCTCAACTAATGAAAAACTGTTTTTT. This sequence encodes CASSHGTGGRSTNEKLFF.